These T cell receptor beta chains were read from a single sample in a study of blood T cell dynamics during melanoma immunotherapy. Here immunoSEQ multiplex PCR was the method, and the copy in TCRdb shows in-frame clones only, minus some. Seen here are under 7,500 clones, over 75% observed once, and the top ten hold around 2%. This specimen consisted of blood, obtained from a patient treated with checkpoint blockade. These receptors came from a human donor with melanoma. Both conserved end residues are part of each CDR3. D genes are given only for firm matches. Some rows have no size entry. The others give once, few or many, or a class for an expanded clone.

j_gene	v_gene	abundance	d_gene	CDR3nt	CDR3aa
TRBJ1-5	TRBV2	once	TRBD1	TGTGCCAGCAGTGAGAACAGGGGGCTGCTCAATCAGCCCCAGCATTTT	CASSENRGLLNQPQHF
TRBJ1-6	TRBV2	-	TRBD1	TGTGCCAGCAGCTCCTTAAGCGGGACAGGGAAGGTCCTCCACTTT	CASSSLSGTGKVLHF
TRBJ1-3	TRBV7-9	-	-	TGTGCCAGCAGCTTAGCCCTTCTCCCGGGGCCCCGCAGTGGAAACACCATATATTTT	CASSLALLPGPRSGNTIYF
TRBJ1-5	TRBV4-2	-	-	TGTGCCAGCAGCCAAGCCGCAGGGGACAATCAGCCCCAGCATTTT	CASSQAAGDNQPQHF
TRBJ1-2	TRBV7-3	-	-	TGTGCCAGCGGCGGCAGGGGCGTCGGGGGCTACACCTTC	CASGGRGVGGYTF
TRBJ2-7	TRBV7-9	-	-	TGTGCCAGCAGCTCCAGACGCGAGCAGTACTTC	CASSSRREQYF
TRBJ2-7	TRBV30	-	-	TGTGCCTGGAGTCCGAAGACCTACGAGCAGTACTTC	CAWSPKTYEQYF
TRBJ2-6	TRBV7-3	-	-	TGTGCCAGCAGCCCGTCCGGTGGGGCCAACGTCCTGACTTTC	CASSPSGGANVLTF
TRBJ1-1	TRBV7-2	-	-	TGTGCCAGCAGCTTACCGTACGGGGCCGGGGAAGCTTTCTTT	CASSLPYGAGEAFF
TRBJ1-1	TRBV5-1	-	-	TGCGCCAGCAGCTTGGACCCCGGCACTGAAGCTTTCTTT	CASSLDPGTEAFF
TRBJ1-2	TRBV27	-	-	-	CASSSSGYYGYTF
TRBJ1-2	TRBV30	-	-	TGTGCCTGGAACCCAGGGAAGGCAAATGGCTACACCTTC	CAWNPGKANGYTF
TRBJ1-1	TRBV5-1	-	-	TGCGCCAGCAGCTTCCCAGTTGATGGTTCTGAAGCTTTCTTT	CASSFPVDGSEAFF
TRBJ1-2	TRBV30	-	-	TGTGCCTGGAGCGGGTTGGGGGACTATGGCTACACCTTC	CAWSGLGDYGYTF
TRBJ1-2	TRBV30	-	TRBD1	TGTGCCTCTCGCAGGGGGCAGTACTATGGCTACACCTTC	CASRRGQYYGYTF
TRBJ2-2	TRBV6-4	-	TRBD2	TGTGCCAGCAGTTCGACTAGCGGGGGCACCGGGGAGCTGTTTTTT	CASSSTSGGTGELFF
TRBJ1-5	TRBV28	-	TRBD1	TGTGCCACCATGAGACAGGGGGACGGGCAGCCCCAGCATTTT	CATMRQGDGQPQHF
TRBJ2-1	TRBV5-1	-	TRBD2	TGCGCCAGCAGCTTGGTAGGCGGGGGATACAATGAGCAGTTCTTC	CASSLVGGGYNEQFF
TRBJ2-1	TRBV11-3	few	TRBD1	TGTGCCAGCAGCCCGCGGGACAGGGGTAACAATGAGCAGTTCTTC	CASSPRDRGNNEQFF
TRBJ1-1	TRBV7-2	-	TRBD1	TGTGCCAGCAGCTTAGTACAGGGGATTGAAGCTTTCTTT	CASSLVQGIEAFF
TRBJ1-6	TRBV2	few	TRBD1	TGTGCCAGCAGCCTGACAGGGGTAAATTCACCCCTCCACTTT	CASSLTGVNSPLHF
TRBJ2-2	TRBV7-3	-	-	TGTGCCAGCAGCTTTCACGGGGGCTCTAACACCGGGGAGCTGTTTTTT	CASSFHGGSNTGELFF
TRBJ2-2	TRBV5-1	-	TRBD2	TGCGCCAGCAGCTTGAAGCTAGCGGGGGGAACGAACACCGGGGAGCTGTTTTTT	CASSLKLAGGTNTGELFF
TRBJ2-7	TRBV2	-	-	TGTGCCAGCACTGACGAGGCGAACAGGCCCTACGAGCAGTACTTC	CASTDEANRPYEQYF
TRBJ1-5	TRBV10-3	-	-	TGTGCCATCAGTGAGTCAGGGGTTAGCAATCAGCCCCAGCATTTT	CAISESGVSNQPQHF
TRBJ2-5	TRBV9	once	-	TGTGCCAGCAGCACCGGGACTGGCGGAGGGGAGACCCAGTACTTC	CASSTGTGGGETQYF
TRBJ2-6	TRBV6-1	-	-	TGTGCCATCAGCCACATAGTAGCTGGGGCCAACGTCCTGACTTTC	CAISHIVAGANVLTF
TRBJ2-1	TRBV19	-	TRBD2	TGTGCCAGTATTCGCGCGGGGGATTACAATGAGCAGTTCTTC	CASIRAGDYNEQFF
TRBJ1-1	TRBV14	-	-	TGTGCCAGCAGCCAAGAAGGGGATTCAGGTTACACTGAAGCTTTCTTT	CASSQEGDSGYTEAFF
TRBJ2-4	TRBV19	-	TRBD2	TGTGCCAGTACGGAGCGGGGGGGCGGCAAAAACATTCAGTACTTC	CASTERGGGKNIQYF
TRBJ2-4	TRBV19	-	-	TGTGCCAGTAGTATTGGGAAGGGAAACATTCAGTACTTC	CASSIGKGNIQYF
TRBJ2-7	TRBV6-1	-	-	TGTGCCAGCAGGACCGGACAGATTTCCTACGAGCAGTACTTC	CASRTGQISYEQYF
TRBJ1-5	TRBV2	-	-	TGTGCCAGCAGTCTATCGACAGATAGCAATCAGCCCCAGCATTTT	CASSLSTDSNQPQHF
TRBJ2-5	TRBV29-1	-	-	TGCAGCGCCTCCACAGATGAGCAGTACTTC	CSASTDEQYF
TRBJ2-5	TRBV5-4	once	-	TGTGCCAGCAGCTCCGGGGGCCTACAAGAGACCCAGTACTTC	CASSSGGLQETQYF
TRBJ2-7	TRBV7-2	-	-	TGTGCCAGCAGCTTAGAGGTGGCAGTCTACGAGCAGTACTTC	CASSLEVAVYEQYF
TRBJ1-5	TRBV27	-	TRBD1	TGTGCCAGCAGTTTAAGAGTCGTTGGGGACAGGGCGAGTTTGAGCAATCAGCCCCAGCATTTT	CASSLRVVGDRASLSNQPQHF
TRBJ1-6	TRBV4-3	-	TRBD1	TGCGCCAGCAGCCAAAGAAGGGGACAGGGGAATTCACCCCTCCACTTT	CASSQRRGQGNSPLHF
TRBJ2-6	TRBV5-6	-	-	TGTGCCAGCAGCTTATTTGGAAGCTCTGGGGCCAACGTCCTGACTTTC	CASSLFGSSGANVLTF
TRBJ1-6	TRBV27	few	-	TGTGCCAGCTGTCCCGGTACAGGGATTTCACCCCTCCACTTT	CASCPGTGISPLHF
TRBJ1-2	TRBV11-2	-	TRBD1	TGTGCCAGCAGCTTAACAGGGACCCGGGACAGGGGTAACTATGGCTACACCTTC	CASSLTGTRDRGNYGYTF
TRBJ1-4	TRBV5-6	-	TRBD1	TGTGCCAGCACCCTATCAGGGACAGCTAATGAAAAACTGTTTTTT	CASTLSGTANEKLFF
TRBJ1-6	TRBV19	-	-	TGTGCCAGTAGTAGGGGGGTCCGGGATTCACCCCTCCACTTT	CASSRGVRDSPLHF
TRBJ2-5	TRBV19	-	-	TGTGCCAGTAGGGTGGGGGTCGGAGAGACCCAGTACTTC	CASRVGVGETQYF
TRBJ1-1	TRBV19	once	-	TGTGCCAGTAGTATGACCAGTTACACTGAAGCTTTCTTT	CASSMTSYTEAFF